One and the same sample provided the 23 T cell receptor beta chains below, sequenced in a study of metastatic and nonmetastatic thyroid tumors. No treatment had been given to any patient before thyroid surgery. TCRdb recomputed clones from the PCR reads via MiXCR. Seen here are thousands of clones, roughly 15% observed once, and the top ten hold over 8.5%. Input material: tumor tissue. These receptors all come from a male donor with papillary thyroid cancer or a benign thyroid nodule (not recorded which). Some clones in this sample may be carry-over from other donors' samples.

This clone was detected many times. The chain uses TRBV20-1 and TRBJ2-4; D is unresolved. Trimming left V 0 bases short and J 9 bases short, with 18 bases between. Germline values: CDR1 DFQATT, CDR2 SNEGSKA (reference sequence). The CDR3 is 15 amino acids. CDR3 coding DNA: TGCAGTGCTAGAGAATCCCCCGCCCCCCTGCGCATTCAGTACTTC. Encoded protein: CSARESPAPLRIQYF.

In its sample, this clone was seen many times. Sequence at one end of the junction differs from germline and may be a read error. This sequence joins TRBV5-1 and TRBJ2-1; a weak D match, TRBD2 (5 bases). Germline assignment: CDR1 SGHRS and CDR2 YFSETQ. There are 12 residues in the CDR3. The CDR3 DNA reads as TGCGCCAACAGCTCGGACGGCGGGGAGCAGTTCTTC. Protein product: CANSSDGGEQFF.

This clone was recorded many times. At the DNA level, this CDR3 is encoded by other sequences in the same sample as well. The J gene is TRBJ1-4, the V gene TRBV6-1, with 8 bases matching TRBD1. V lost 3 bases, J lost 7 bases, and 7 bases stayed unmatched. Germline V gene data show CDR1 as MNHNS and CDR2 as SASEGT. The CDR3 has 15 amino acids. Here the CDR3 DNA reads TGTGCCAGCAGTGATCAGGACAGGGTTGGTGAAAAACTGTTTTTT. Amino acids: CASSDQDRVGEKLFF.

This clone rates as medium-sized. The V gene is TRBV10-3, the J gene TRBJ2-7, with 7 positions matching TRBD2. Germline CDR1 reads ENHRY; CDR2 reads SYGVKD. There are 12 residues in the CDR3. Germline trimming cut 8 bases from V and 7 bases from J; bases unmatched to any gene: 8. The CDR3 is CAIQTKGGEQYF. The CDR3 DNA reads as TGTGCCATCCAAACGAAGGGAGGGGAGCAGTACTTC.

This clone counts as medium-sized. CDR3 sequence reads: CATRQGGYNEQFF. The CDR3 coding sequence is TGTGCCACCAGACAGGGGGGCTACAATGAGCAGTTCTTC. The rearrangement uses TRBV24-1 and TRBJ2-1, with TRBD1 identical over 8 bases. The CDR3 runs 13 residues. The germline V gene encodes CDR1 KGHDR and CDR2 SFDVKD. The trim removed 7 bases at V and 3 bases at J, leaving 1 base unmatched.

In this sample, this clone turned up many times. The chain carries TRBV19 and TRBJ2-5, with TRBD1 matching 9 bases. The V gene end was trimmed by 5 bases and the J gene end by 5 bases; junction bases not matched to a gene: 12. Germline assignment: CDR1 LNHDA and CDR2 SQIVND (reference sequence). The CDR3 is 16 residues long. This CDR3 reads CASSPSHRGRRETQYF. The DNA of the CDR3 is TGTGCCAGTAGTCCAAGCCACAGGGGGCGAAGGGAGACCCAGTACTTC.

In its sample, this clone was seen many times. The CDR3 DNA sequence: TGTGCCAGCAGCTCCGGGACTACCTACGAGCAGTACTTC. It specifies CASSSGTTYEQYF. The chain recombines TRBV5-4 with TRBJ2-7; 7 nucleotides agree with TRBD2. V gave up 3 bases and J gave up 2 bases; unmatched junction bases: 2. The CDR3 contains 13 residues. The germline CDR1 and CDR2 sequences are SGHNT and YYREEE (reference sequence).

This clone was counted only a few times. The V gene is TRBV5-4, the J gene TRBJ2-2; no definite D call. With 3 bases removed from V and 6 bases from J, the gap between germline ends came to 15 bases. CDR1 and CDR2 from the germline V gene are SGHNT and YYREEE (reference sequence). The CDR3 spans 15 residues. This CDR3 reads CASSSDPTGAGELFF. As DNA, the CDR3 is TGTGCCAGCAGCTCGGACCCCACGGGTGCCGGGGAGCTGTTTTTT.

The sample holds a few counts of this clone. This rearrangement joins TRBV4-1 to TRBJ2-6, with D tentatively TRBD2 (5 bases). The V end lost 1 base, the J end lost 0 bases, and 10 bases lay between the germline ends. The CDR3 extends over 17 amino acids. Germline CDR1 MGHRA, CDR2 YSYEKL. The CDR3 spells CASSQVGEGSGANVLTF. In DNA, the CDR3 is TGCGCCAGCAGCCAAGTTGGTGAGGGCTCTGGGGCCAACGTCCTGACTTTC.

This rearrangement joins TRBV6-2 or TRBV6-3 to TRBJ2-1, with 11 nucleotides matching TRBD2. This CDR3 contains 14 residues. The ends lost 6 bases at V and 5 bases at J; junction bases unmatched: 3. CDR1 and CDR2 (germline): MNHEY, SVGEGT. The CDR3 DNA reads as TGTGCCAGCAGCTTGACTAGCGGGAACAATGAGCAGTTCTTC. It codes for CASSLTSGNNEQFF.

By its share, this clone is medium-sized. The J gene is TRBJ2-2, the V gene TRBV2, with 7 positions matching TRBD1. Germline assignment: CDR1 SNHLY and CDR2 FYNNEI. This CDR3 contains 17 residues. The V gene end was trimmed by 2 bases and the J gene end by 3 bases; junction bases not matched to a gene: 9. The CDR3 coding sequence is TGTGCCAGCAGTGAATCAAGGGGGCTTATGGACACCGGGGAGCTGTTTTTT. Translating it yields CASSESRGLMDTGELFF.

Ten or more counts support this clone. The V and J genes are TRBV4-1 and TRBJ2-3; D is perhaps TRBD2 (6 bases). V lost 4 bases to trimming and J lost 2 bases, with 13 bases between them. The CDR3 runs to 15 residues. Germline V CDR1 and CDR2: MGHRA, YSYEKL. The CDR3 DNA sequence: TGCGCCAGCAGCCCGACTAGGGACCCCACAGATACGCAGTATTTT. Its translation is CASSPTRDPTDTQYF.

As for this clone: A read error may be the cause here, since a much bigger clone is one base away. The chain joins TRBV5-6 to TRBJ2-1; 9 nucleotides match TRBD1. Germline lookup yields CDR1 SGHDT and CDR2 YYEEEE. This CDR3 region has 17 residues. The junction had 9 bases not matched to a gene; V was cut back by 0 bases and J by 5 bases. The CDR3 DNA is TGTGCCAGCAGCTTGGGGTTAGGGACAGGGATTAACAATGAGCAGTTCTTC. It is translated as CASSLGLGTGINNEQFF.

This clone was observed many times. The chain carries TRBV29-1 and TRBJ2-3, with 9 bases matching TRBD1. Germline V gene sequence: CDR1 SQVTM, CDR2 ANQGSEA. The junction had 2 bases not matched to a gene; V was cut back by 0 bases and J by 1 base. CDR3 length equals 15 residues. The CDR3 region has the DNA TGCAGCGTTGAAGAAAGGGACAGGGGCACAGATACGCAGTATTTT. Its translation is CSVEERDRGTDTQYF.

The sample holds one count of this clone. This sequence joins TRBV11-1 and TRBJ2-1; 8 nucleotides agree with TRBD2. Germline CDR1 SGHAT, CDR2 FQDESV (reference sequence). Trimming cost V 5 bases and J 3 bases; bases outside gene matches: 6. The CDR3 runs to 15 residues. CDR3 loop: CASSVSGVVYNEQFF. DNA of the CDR3: TGTGCCAGCAGCGTTAGCGGGGTGGTCTACAATGAGCAGTTCTTC.

In its sample, this clone is medium-sized. The V gene is TRBV5-1, the J gene TRBJ1-4, with D uncertain. Germline V gene sequence: CDR1 SGHRS, CDR2 YFSETQ. This CDR3 is 15 amino acids long. Trimming cost V 0 bases and J 0 bases, with 6 bases left between them. The CDR3 DNA reads as TGCGCCAGCAGCTTGGGACGGACAACTAATGAAAAACTGTTTTTT. Its translation: CASSLGRTTNEKLFF.

In this sample, this clone turned up a few times. The CDR3 DNA is TGTGCCAGCAGCTTAATGCGGGTCTACGAGCAGTACTTC. It specifies CASSLMRVYEQYF. The rearrangement links TRBV6-2 or TRBV6-3 to TRBJ2-7, with a tentative D call TRBD2 (5 bases). The CDR3 loop spans 13 amino acids. CDR1 and CDR2 from the germline V gene are MNHEY and SVGEGT. Trimming pared 6 bases from V and 3 bases from J, leaving 12 bases between.

This clone has a handful of counts. The V and J genes are TRBV2 and TRBJ1-6; D remains unclear. Germline CDR1 is SNHLY and CDR2 is FYNNEI. This CDR3 has 13 residues. Between the trimmed V and J ends, which lost 0 bases and 8 bases, there was a span of 5 bases. CDR3 region: CASSEANDSPLHF. The CDR3, as DNA: TGTGCCAGCAGTGAAGCGAATGATTCACCCCTCCACTTT.

Sample share makes this clone medium-sized. The chain employs TRBV12-3 or TRBV12-4 and TRBJ2-3; TRBD2 aligns across 8 bases. This CDR3 has 13 amino acids. The V gene end was trimmed by 5 bases and the J gene end by 4 bases; junction bases not matched to a gene: 2. The DNA for the CDR3 is TGTGCCAGCAGTCGGACTAGCCCAGATACGCAGTATTTT. Translated: CASSRTSPDTQYF.

As concerns this clone: One end of the junction is discordant with germline, which a read error may explain. The chain employs TRBV11-1 and TRBJ2-3; 7 nucleotides line up with TRBD2. The CDR3 totals 15 residues. From germline, CDR1 is SGHAT and CDR2 FQDESV (reference sequence). The CDR3 coding sequence is TGTGCCAGCAGCCTAGCGGAAGTGGGGGCAGATACGCAGTATTTT. Amino acids: CASSLAEVGADTQYF.

This clone is termed medium-sized. The chain links TRBV20-1 to TRBJ2-1; no reliable D call. The CDR3 is made up of 12 amino acids. Germline CDR1 and CDR2: DFQATT and SNEGSKA (reference sequence). V was trimmed by 6 bases and J by 5 bases, leaving 11 bases between them. The CDR3 is CSASDQDNEQFF. Written as DNA, the CDR3 is TGCAGTGCCTCGGACCAAGACAATGAGCAGTTCTTC.

In this sample, this clone is medium-sized. The V and J genes are TRBV19 and TRBJ2-5; the D gene is possibly TRBD2 (5 bases). This CDR3 has 14 amino acids. The V gene lost 5 bases and the J gene lost 2 bases, with 12 bases spanning the gap. The germline CDR1 and CDR2 sequences are LNHDA and SQIVND (reference sequence). CDR3 protein: CASSGGRYQETQYF. For the CDR3, the DNA is TGTGCCAGTAGTGGCGGGCGCTATCAAGAGACCCAGTACTTC.

In its sample, this clone was seen many times. The chain employs TRBV27 and TRBJ2-4, with D perhaps TRBD2 (6 bases). The V and J ends lost 6 bases and 6 bases respectively, with 15 bases between them. The CDR3 is 14 residues long. The germline gives CDR1 MNHEY, CDR2 SMNVEV (reference sequence). The CDR3 DNA sequence: TGTGCCAGCAGGACCGGGACGGAGGGAAACATTCAGTACTTC. Translating gives CASRTGTEGNIQYF.